The entry below describes one T cell receptor (beta chain). Its antigen is as yet unknown. Germline V gives CDR1 LNHNV, CDR2 YYDKDF (reference sequence). The V gene lost 1 base and the J gene lost 6 bases, with 10 bases spanning the gap. The CDR3 length is 14 residues. These data originate in a study of early T cells in non-severe SARS-CoV-2 infection. The overall study: Bulk RNA isolated from unsorted whole blood underwent sequencing; chains were not paired.

Researchers tagged individual cDNA molecules with unique molecular identifiers. A single record per CDR3 protein comes from TCRdb applying MiXCR to the 5' RACE reads. The sample has around 58,000 distinct CDR3 sequences, about 13% seen once. Study-wide results and caveats: A preference for anti-spike CD8 responses marked VDJdb matching, which missed private and CD4 specificities.

This TCR derives from an adult who was a healthcare worker with PCR-confirmed SARS-CoV-2 infection or an uninfected control (not recorded which). The chain carries TRBV15 and TRBJ1-5; D possibly corresponds to TRBD1 (5 bases). Sample: whole blood. For the CDR3, the DNA is TGTGCCACCAGCAGAGCACGACAGAGTCAGCCCCAGCATTTT. Its protein is CATSRARQSQPQHF.